This section outlines one T cell receptor beta chain sequence together with its context. Its target is unknown. V dropped 2 bases and J dropped 4; count of bases not matched to a gene: 9. Germline CDR1 reads SGHVS; CDR2 reads FQNEAQ. The CDR3 extends over 16 amino acids. Assay: immunoSEQ multiplex PCR; the TCRdb copy retains only in-frame clones and omits some. The data contain about 88,000 clones, approximately 88% of them singletons. The entry originates in a study of T cell responses to AZD1222 COVID-19 vaccine. Study-level findings and limits: Once two AZD1222 doses were given, Spike-specific TCR breadth and depth went up. Just a handful of AZD1222 recipients tested seropositive at baseline.

The specimen comprised peripheral blood, sampled 28 days after the second AZD1222 dose. V is TRBV7-8 and J is TRBJ1-1; TRBD1 agrees at 8 bases. The source of this sequence is an adult who received the AZD1222 COVID-19 vaccine. The CDR3 sequence is CASSLNVAGQATEAFF. CDR3 coding DNA: TGTGCCAGCAGCTTAAACGTCGCGGGACAGGCCACTGAAGCTTTCTTT.